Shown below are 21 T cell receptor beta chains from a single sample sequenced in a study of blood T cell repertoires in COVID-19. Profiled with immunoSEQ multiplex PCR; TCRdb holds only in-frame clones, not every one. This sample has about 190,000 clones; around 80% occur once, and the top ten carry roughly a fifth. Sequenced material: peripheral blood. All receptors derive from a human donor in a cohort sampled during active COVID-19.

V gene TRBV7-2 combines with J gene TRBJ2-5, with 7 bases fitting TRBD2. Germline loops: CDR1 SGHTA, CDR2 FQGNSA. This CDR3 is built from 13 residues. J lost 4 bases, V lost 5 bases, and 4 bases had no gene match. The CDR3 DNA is TGTGCCAGCAGCCTCAGGGAGGGAGAGACCCAGTACTTC. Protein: CASSLREGETQYF.

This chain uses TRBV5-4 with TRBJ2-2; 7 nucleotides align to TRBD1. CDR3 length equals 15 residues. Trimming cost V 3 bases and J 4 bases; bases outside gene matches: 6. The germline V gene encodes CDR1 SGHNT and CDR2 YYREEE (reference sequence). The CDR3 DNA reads TGTGCCAGCAGCTCGACAGGGACGGCCACCGGGGAGCTGTTTTTT. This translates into CASSSTGTATGELFF.

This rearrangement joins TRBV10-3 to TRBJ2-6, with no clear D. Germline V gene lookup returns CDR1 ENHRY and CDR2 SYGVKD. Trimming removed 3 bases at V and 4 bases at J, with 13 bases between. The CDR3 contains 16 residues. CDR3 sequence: CAISDHAATGANVLTF. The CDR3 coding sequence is TGTGCCATCAGTGATCACGCTGCTACCGGGGCCAACGTCCTGACTTTC.

The CDR3 nucleotides are TGTGCCAGCAGCTCTAGGGGGGAGACCCAGTACTTC. Its protein product is CASSSRGETQYF. This chain connects TRBV11-2 to TRBJ2-5, with D tentatively TRBD1 (6 bases). Trimming pared 4 bases from V and 5 bases from J, leaving 8 bases between. Germline assignment: CDR1 SGHAT and CDR2 FQNNGV. The CDR3 spans 12 residues.

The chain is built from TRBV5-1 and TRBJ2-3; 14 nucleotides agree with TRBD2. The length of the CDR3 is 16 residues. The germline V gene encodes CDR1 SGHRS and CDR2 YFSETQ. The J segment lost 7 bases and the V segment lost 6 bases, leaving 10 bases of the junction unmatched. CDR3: CASNLGLAGASHTQYF. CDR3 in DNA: TGCGCCAGCAACCTGGGACTAGCGGGAGCCTCACATACGCAGTATTTT.

The DNA of the CDR3 is TGTGCCAGCAGCTTGGGTTTGGGCGGCTACACCTTC. It encodes CASSLGLGGYTF. The gene calls are TRBV11-2 and TRBJ1-2, with unresolved D. The germline CDR1 and CDR2 sequences are SGHAT and FQNNGV. V was trimmed by 3 bases and J by 8 bases, leaving 10 bases between them. The CDR3 totals 12 residues.

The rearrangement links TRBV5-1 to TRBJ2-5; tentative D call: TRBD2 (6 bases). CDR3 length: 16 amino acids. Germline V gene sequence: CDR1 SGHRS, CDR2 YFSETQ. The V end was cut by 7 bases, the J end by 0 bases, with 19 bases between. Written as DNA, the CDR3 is TGCGCCAGCCGCAAAAGAGCGGGTCCGTACCAAGAGACCCAGTACTTC. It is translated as CASRKRAGPYQETQYF.

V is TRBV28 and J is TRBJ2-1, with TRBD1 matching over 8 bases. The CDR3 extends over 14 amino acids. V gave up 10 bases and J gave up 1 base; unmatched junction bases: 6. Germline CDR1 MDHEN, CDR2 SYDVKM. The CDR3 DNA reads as TGTGCCATCTCGGACAGGGCGTCCTACAATGAGCAGTTCTTC. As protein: CAISDRASYNEQFF.

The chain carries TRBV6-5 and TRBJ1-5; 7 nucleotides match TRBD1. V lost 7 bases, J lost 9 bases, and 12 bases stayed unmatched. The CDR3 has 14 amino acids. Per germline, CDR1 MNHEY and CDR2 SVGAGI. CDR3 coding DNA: TGTGCCAGCAAGCTAGACAGGGCGAATTGGCCCCAGCATTTT. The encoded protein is CASKLDRANWPQHF.

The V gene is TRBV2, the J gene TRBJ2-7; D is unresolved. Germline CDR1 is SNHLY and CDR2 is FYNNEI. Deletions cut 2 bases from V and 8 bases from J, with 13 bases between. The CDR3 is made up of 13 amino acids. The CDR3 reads CASSEPPSSQQYF. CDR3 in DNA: TGTGCCAGCAGTGAACCCCCATCCAGTCAGCAGTACTTC.

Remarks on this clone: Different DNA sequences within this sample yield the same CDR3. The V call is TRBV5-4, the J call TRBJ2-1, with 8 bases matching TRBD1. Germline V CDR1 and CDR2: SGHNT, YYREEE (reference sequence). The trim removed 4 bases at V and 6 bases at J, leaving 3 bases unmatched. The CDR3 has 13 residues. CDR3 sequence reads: CASSLTGGNEQFF. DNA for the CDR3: TGTGCCAGCAGCCTCACAGGGGGCAATGAGCAGTTCTTC.

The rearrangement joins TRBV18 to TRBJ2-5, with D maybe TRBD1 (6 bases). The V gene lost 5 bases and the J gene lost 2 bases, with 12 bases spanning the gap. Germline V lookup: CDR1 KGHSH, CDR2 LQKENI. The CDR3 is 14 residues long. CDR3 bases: TGTGCCAGCTCAACCGGGACAAAGCAAGAGACCCAGTACTTC. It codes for CASSTGTKQETQYF. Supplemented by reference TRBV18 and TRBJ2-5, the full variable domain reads NAGVMQNPRHLVRRRGQEARLRCSPMKGHSHVYWYRQLPEEGLKFMVYLQKENIIDESGMPKERFSAEFPKEGPSILRIQQVVRGDSAAYFCASSTGTKQETQYFGPGTRLLVL.

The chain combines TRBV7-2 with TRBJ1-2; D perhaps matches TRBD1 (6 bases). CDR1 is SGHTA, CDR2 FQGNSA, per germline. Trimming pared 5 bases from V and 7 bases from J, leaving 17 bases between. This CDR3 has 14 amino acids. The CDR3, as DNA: TGTGCCAGCAGCCGCGAGATACAGGGTGGTGGCTACACCTTC. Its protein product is CASSREIQGGGYTF.

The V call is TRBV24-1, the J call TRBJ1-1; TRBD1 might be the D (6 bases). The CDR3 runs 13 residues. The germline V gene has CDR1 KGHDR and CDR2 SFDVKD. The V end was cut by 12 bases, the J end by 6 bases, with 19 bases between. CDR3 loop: CAAGDNGRAEAFF. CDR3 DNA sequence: TGTGCCGCTGGGGACAACGGGAGGGCTGAAGCTTTCTTT.

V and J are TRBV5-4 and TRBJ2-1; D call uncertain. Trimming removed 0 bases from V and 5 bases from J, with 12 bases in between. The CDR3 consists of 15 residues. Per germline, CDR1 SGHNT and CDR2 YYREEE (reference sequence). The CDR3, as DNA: TGTGCCAGCAGCTTGGTTGTCCCCCTTAACAATGAGCAGTTCTTC. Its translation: CASSLVVPLNNEQFF.

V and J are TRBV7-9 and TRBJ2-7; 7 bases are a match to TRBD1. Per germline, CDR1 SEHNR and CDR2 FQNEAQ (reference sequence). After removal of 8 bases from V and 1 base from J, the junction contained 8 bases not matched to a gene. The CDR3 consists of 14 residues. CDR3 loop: CASEGQSASYEQYV. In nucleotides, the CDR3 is TGTGCCAGCGAGGGACAGTCGGCATCCTACGAGCAGTACGTC.

CDR3 sequence (DNA): TGTGCCAGCAGTGAAATGGCGGTTAGCAATCAGCCCCAGCATTTT. Translating gives CASSEMAVSNQPQHF. The V gene is TRBV2, the J gene TRBJ1-5; D remains ambiguous. Germline-derived CDR1 and CDR2 are SNHLY and FYNNEI. This CDR3 is 15 amino acids long. Trimming stripped 2 bases from V and 0 bases from J, with 8 bases between. Full variable domain (rest looked up from reference TRBV2 and TRBJ1-5): EPEVTQTPSHQVTQMGQEVILRCVPISNHLYFYWYRQILGQKVEFLVSFYNNEISEKSEIFDDQFSVERPDGSNFTLKIRSTKLEDSAMYFCASSEMAVSNQPQHFGDGTRLSIL.

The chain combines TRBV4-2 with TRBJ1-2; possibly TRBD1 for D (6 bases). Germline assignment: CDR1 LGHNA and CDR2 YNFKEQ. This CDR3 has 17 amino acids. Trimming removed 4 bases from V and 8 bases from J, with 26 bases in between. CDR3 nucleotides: TGTGCCAGCAGCCGGGATTTGACAGGCAACCCCTTTGGGGGCTACACCTTC. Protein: CASSRDLTGNPFGGYTF.

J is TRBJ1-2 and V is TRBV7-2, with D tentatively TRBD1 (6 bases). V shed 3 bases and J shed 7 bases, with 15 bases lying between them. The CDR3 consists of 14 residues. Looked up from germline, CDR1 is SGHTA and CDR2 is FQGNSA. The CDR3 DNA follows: TGTGCCAGCAGCTTGGGCAGGGGTGTAGGTGGCTACACCTTC. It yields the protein CASSLGRGVGGYTF.

The CDR3: CASGRGSYEQYF. DNA of the CDR3: TGTGCCAGCGGGCGGGGATCCTACGAGCAGTACTTC. The V gene is TRBV28, the J gene TRBJ2-7; the D gene is possibly TRBD2 (6 bases). The CDR3 has 12 residues. V was cut by 8 bases and J by 1 base, with 9 bases left in between. The V gene's germline CDR1 is MDHEN and CDR2 SYDVKM. Supplemented by reference TRBV28 and TRBJ2-7, the full variable domain reads DVKVTQSSRYLVKRTGEKVFLECVQDMDHENMFWYRQDPGLGLRLIYFSYDVKMKEKGDIPEGYSVSREKKERFSLILESASTNQTSMYLCASGRGSYEQYFGPGTRLTVT.

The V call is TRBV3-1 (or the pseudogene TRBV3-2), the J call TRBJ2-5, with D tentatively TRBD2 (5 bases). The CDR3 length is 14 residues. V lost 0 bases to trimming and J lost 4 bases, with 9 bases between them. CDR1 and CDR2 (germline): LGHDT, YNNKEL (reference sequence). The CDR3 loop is CASSQDLRAETQYF. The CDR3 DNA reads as TGTGCCAGCAGCCAAGATCTGAGGGCAGAGACCCAGTACTTC.